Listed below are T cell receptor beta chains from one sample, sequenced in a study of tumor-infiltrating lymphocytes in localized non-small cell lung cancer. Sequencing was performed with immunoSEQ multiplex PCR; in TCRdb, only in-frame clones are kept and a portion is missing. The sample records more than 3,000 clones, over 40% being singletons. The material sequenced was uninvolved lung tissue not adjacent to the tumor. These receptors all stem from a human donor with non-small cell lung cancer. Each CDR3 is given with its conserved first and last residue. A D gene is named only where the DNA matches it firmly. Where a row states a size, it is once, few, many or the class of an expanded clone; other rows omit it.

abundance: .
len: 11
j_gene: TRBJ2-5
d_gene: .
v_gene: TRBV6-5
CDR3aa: CASRAGETQYF
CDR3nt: TGTGCCAGCAGGGCAGGAGAGACCCAGTACTTC

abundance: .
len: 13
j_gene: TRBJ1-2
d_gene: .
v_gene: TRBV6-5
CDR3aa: CASSFQGFNGYTF
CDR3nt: TGTGCCAGCAGTTTTCAGGGATTCAATGGCTACACCTTC

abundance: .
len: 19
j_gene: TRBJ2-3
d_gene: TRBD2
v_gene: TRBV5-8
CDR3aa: CASSLAPTGGIHSTDTQYF
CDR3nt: TGTGCCAGCAGCTTGGCACCTACGGGGGGAATACATAGCACAGATACGCAGTATTTT

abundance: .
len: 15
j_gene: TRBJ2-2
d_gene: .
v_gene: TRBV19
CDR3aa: CASSRVYQNTGELFF
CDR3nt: TGTGCCAGTAGTCGGGTATACCAGAACACCGGGGAGCTGTTTTTT

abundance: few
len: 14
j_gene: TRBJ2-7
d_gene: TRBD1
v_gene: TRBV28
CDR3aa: CASLEVTGGYEQYF
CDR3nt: TGTGCCAGCCTAGAAGTAACAGGGGGCTACGAGCAGTACTTC

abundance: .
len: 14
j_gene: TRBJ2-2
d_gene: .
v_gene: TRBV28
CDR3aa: CASSLSVGTGELFF
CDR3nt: TGTGCCAGCAGTTTGAGTGTGGGGACCGGGGAGCTGTTTTTT

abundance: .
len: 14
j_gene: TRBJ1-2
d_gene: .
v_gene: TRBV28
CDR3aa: CASTLLGADYGYTF
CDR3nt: TGTGCCAGCACTCTCTTGGGGGCCGACTATGGCTACACCTTC

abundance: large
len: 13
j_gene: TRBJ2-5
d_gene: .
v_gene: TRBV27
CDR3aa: CASSLRRQETQYF
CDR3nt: TGTGCCAGCAGTTTACGGCGGCAAGAGACCCAGTACTTC

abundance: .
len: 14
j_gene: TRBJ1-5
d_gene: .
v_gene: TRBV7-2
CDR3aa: CASSLQRGNQPQHF
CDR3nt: TGTGCCAGCAGCCTTCAGAGGGGCAATCAGCCCCAGCATTTT

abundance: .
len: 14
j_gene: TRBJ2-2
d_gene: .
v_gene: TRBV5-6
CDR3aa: CASSFSGISGELFF
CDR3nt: TGTGCCAGCAGCTTTTCGGGGATATCCGGGGAGCTGTTTTTT

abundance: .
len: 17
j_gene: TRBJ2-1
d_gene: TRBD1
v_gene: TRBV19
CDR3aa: CASSTGTGVSSYNEQFF
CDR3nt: TGTGCCAGTAGTACCGGGACAGGGGTCAGCTCCTACAATGAGCAGTTCTTC

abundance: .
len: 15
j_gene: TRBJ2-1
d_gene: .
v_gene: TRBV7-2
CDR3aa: CASTQSSGHYNEQFF
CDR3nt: TGTGCCAGCACCCAGAGTAGCGGTCACTACAATGAGCAGTTCTTC

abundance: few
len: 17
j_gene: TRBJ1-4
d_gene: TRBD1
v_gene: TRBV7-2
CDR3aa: CASSPSGTGGDDEKLFF
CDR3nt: TGTGCCAGCAGCCCCTCCGGGACAGGGGGCGATGATGAAAAACTGTTTTTT

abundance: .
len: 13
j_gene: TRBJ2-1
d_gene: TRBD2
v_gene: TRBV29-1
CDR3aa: CSDLAGGLNEQFF
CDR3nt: TGCAGCGACCTAGCGGGAGGGCTAAACGAGCAGTTCTTC

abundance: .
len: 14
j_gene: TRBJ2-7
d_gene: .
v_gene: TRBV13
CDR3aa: CASSQGRATYEQYF
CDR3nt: TGTGCCAGCAGCCAGGGACGGGCCACCTACGAGCAGTACTTC

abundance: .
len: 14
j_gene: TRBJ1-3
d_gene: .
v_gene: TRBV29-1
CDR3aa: CSVKDGISGNTIYF
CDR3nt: TGCAGCGTCAAGGACGGAATCTCTGGAAACACCATATATTTT

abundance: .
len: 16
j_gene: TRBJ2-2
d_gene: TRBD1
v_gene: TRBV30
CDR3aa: CAGDRGLPANTGELFF
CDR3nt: TGTGCCGGGGACAGGGGGCTCCCTGCGAACACCGGGGAGCTGTTTTTT

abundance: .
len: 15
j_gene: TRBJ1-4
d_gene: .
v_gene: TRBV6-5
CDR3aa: CASRGLADQTEKLFF
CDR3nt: TGTGCCAGCAGGGGATTGGCCGATCAAACCGAAAAACTGTTTTTT

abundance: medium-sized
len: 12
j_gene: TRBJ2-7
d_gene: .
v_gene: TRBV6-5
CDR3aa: CASSYLNGEQYF
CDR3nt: TGTGCCAGCAGTTACCTTAATGGGGAGCAGTACTTC

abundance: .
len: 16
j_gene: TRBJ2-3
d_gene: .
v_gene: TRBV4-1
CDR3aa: CASSQDWPYTTDTQYF
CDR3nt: TGCGCCAGCAGCCAAGATTGGCCGTATACCACAGATACGCAGTATTTT

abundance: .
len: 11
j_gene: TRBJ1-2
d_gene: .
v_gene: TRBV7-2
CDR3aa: CASSPDYGYTF
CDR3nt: TGTGCCAGCAGCCCCGACTATGGCTACACCTTC

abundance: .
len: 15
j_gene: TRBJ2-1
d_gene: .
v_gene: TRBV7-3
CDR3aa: CASSPQWGLHNEQFF
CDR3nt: TGTGCCAGCAGCCCTCAGTGGGGGCTGCACAATGAGCAGTTCTTC

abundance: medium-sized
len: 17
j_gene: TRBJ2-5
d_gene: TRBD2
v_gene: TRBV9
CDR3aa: CASSRGLAGHLQETQYF
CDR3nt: TGTGCCAGCAGCCGAGGACTAGCGGGACACCTACAAGAGACCCAGTACTTC

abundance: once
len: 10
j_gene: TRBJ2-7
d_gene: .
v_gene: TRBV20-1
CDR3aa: CSARAYEQYF
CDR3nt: TGCAGTGCTAGAGCCTACGAGCAGTACTTC

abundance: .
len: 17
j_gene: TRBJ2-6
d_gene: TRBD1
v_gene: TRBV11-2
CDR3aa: CASSLDRGFSGANVLTF
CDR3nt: TGTGCCAGCAGTCTGGACAGGGGGTTCTCTGGGGCCAACGTCCTGACTTTC

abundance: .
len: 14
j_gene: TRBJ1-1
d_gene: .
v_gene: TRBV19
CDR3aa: CASSPAGLNTEAFF
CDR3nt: TGTGCCAGTAGTCCCGCAGGGTTGAACACTGAAGCTTTCTTT

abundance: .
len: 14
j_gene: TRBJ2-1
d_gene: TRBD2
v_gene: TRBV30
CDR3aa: CAWSAGTSRNEQFF
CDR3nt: TGTGCCTGGAGTGCGGGGACTAGTCGTAATGAGCAGTTCTTC

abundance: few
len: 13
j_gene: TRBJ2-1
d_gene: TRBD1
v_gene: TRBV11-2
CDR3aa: CANFRDSFNEQFF
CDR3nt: TGTGCGAACTTCCGGGACAGCTTCAATGAGCAGTTCTTC

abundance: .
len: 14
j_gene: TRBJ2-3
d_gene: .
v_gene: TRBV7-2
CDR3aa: CASSLDGPLDTQYF
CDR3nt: TGTGCCAGCAGCTTAGACGGGCCGCTAGATACGCAGTATTTT

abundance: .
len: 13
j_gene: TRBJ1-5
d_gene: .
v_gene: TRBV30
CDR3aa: CAWTPSRGQPQHF
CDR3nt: TGTGCCTGGACCCCCTCGCGGGGCCAGCCCCAGCATTTT

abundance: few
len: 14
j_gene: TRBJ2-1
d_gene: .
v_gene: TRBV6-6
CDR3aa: CASSYSPGSNEQFF
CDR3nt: TGTGCCAGCAGTTACTCACCAGGATCAAATGAGCAGTTCTTC

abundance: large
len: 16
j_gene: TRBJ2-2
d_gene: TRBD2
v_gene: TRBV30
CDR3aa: CAWSPRTSGTTGELFF
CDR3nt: TGTGCCTGGAGCCCCCGGACTAGCGGGACCACCGGGGAGCTGTTTTTT

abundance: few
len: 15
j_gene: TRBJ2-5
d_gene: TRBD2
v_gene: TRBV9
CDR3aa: CASSASGTSEETQYF
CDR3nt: TGTGCCAGCAGCGCTTCCGGGACTAGTGAAGAGACCCAGTACTTC

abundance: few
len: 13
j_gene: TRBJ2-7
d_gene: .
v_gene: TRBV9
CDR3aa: CASSPLLGYEQYF
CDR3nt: TGTGCCAGCAGCCCCTTATTGGGCTACGAGCAGTACTTC

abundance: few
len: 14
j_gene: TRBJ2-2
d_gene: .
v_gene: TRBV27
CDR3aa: CASSTNRVTGELFF
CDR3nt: TGTGCCAGCAGTACAAACAGGGTTACCGGGGAGCTGTTTTTT

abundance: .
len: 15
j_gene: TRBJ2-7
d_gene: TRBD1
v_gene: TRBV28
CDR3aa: CASSFQTGAAYEQYF
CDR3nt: TGTGCCAGCAGTTTTCAAACAGGGGCAGCCTACGAGCAGTACTTC

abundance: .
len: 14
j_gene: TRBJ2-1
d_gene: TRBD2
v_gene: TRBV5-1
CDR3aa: CASRWTSGINEQFF
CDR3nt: TGCGCCAGCAGGTGGACTAGCGGTATAAATGAGCAGTTCTTC

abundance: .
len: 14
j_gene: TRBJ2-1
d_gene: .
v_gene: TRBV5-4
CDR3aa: CASSRDVGDNDQFF
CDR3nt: TGTGCCAGCAGCCGGGACGTGGGTGACAATGATCAGTTCTTC

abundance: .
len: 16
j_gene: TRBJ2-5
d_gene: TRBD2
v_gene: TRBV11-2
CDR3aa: CASSLAGGRAGETQYF
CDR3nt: TGTGCCAGCAGCTTAGCGGGCGGGAGGGCCGGAGAGACCCAGTACTTC

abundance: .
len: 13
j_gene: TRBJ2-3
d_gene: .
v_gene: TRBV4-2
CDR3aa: CASSQSELDTQYF
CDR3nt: TGTGCCAGCAGCCAGTCGGAGTTGGATACGCAGTATTTT

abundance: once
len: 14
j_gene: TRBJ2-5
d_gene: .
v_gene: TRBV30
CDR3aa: CAWSVSNRAETQYF
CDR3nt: TGTGCCTGGAGTGTATCCAACCGGGCAGAGACCCAGTACTTC

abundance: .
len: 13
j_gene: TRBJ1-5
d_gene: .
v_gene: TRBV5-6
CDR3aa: CASSVGSNQPQHF
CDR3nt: TGTGCCAGCAGCGTGGGTAGCAATCAGCCCCAGCATTTT

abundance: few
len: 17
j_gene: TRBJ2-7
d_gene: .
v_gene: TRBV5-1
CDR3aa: CASSLGSVKGRSYEQYF
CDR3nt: TGCGCCAGCAGCTTGGGGTCGGTGAAGGGGCGCTCCTACGAGCAGTACTTC

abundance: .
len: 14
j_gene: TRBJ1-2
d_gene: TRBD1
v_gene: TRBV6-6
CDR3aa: CAGGTGESNYGYTF
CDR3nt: TGTGCCGGGGGGACAGGAGAATCAAACTATGGCTACACCTTC

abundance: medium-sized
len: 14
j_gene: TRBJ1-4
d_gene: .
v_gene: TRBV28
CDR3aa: CATRPAGTNEKLFF
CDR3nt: TGTGCCACCAGACCAGCAGGGACTAATGAAAAACTGTTTTTT

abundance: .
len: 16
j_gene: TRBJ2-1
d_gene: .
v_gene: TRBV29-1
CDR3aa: CSVEMAREAVYNEQFF
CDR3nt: TGCAGCGTTGAAATGGCTAGGGAAGCGGTATACAATGAGCAGTTCTTC

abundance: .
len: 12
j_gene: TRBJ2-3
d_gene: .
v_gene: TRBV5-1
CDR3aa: CASYISGGTQYF
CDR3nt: TGCGCCAGCTACATTTCTGGAGGCACGCAGTATTTT

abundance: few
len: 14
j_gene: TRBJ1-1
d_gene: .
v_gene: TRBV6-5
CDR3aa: CASSRGTLRVEAFF
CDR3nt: TGTGCCAGCAGTCGCGGGACATTACGGGTTGAAGCTTTCTTT

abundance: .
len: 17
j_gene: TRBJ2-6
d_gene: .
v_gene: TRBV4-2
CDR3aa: CASSPGGATSGANVLTF
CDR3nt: TGTGCCAGCAGCCCTGGGGGGGCGACCTCTGGGGCCAACGTCCTGACTTTC

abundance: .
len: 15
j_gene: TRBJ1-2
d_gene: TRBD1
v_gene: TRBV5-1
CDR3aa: CASSLDGQGRDGYTF
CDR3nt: TGCGCCAGCAGCTTGGACGGACAGGGGAGGGACGGCTACACCTTC

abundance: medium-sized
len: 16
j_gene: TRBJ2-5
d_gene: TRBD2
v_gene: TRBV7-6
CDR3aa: CASSSGELAGEETQYF
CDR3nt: TGTGCCAGCAGCTCGGGGGAGCTAGCGGGAGAAGAGACCCAGTACTTC

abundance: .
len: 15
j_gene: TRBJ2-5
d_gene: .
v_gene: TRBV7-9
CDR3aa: CASSPRESLQETQYF
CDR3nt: TGTGCCAGCAGCCCCCGGGAGTCCCTCCAAGAGACCCAGTACTTC